The rows below give T cell receptor beta chains drawn from one sample of a study of shared clonotypes between healthy human individuals. Some clones are missing from TCRdb's copy, which holds only in-frame ones; the method was immunoSEQ multiplex PCR. Of more than 2 million clones listed, just under 95% are singletons. The sample was naive CD8+ T cells from PBMCs. Source of these receptors: a young man in good health. Some clones in this sample may be carry-over from other donors' samples. Each CDR3 is given with its conserved first and last residue. Each record gives: J gene, clone size, CDR3 length, V gene, D gene, CDR3 DNA, CDR3 protein. A D gene is named only where the DNA matches it firmly. Not all rows give a size; the values are once, few, many and, for expanded clones, a class.

TRBJ1-5	NA	15	TRBV4-1	NA	TGCGCCAGCAGCCTGTCGGGAATAAGCAATCAGCCCCAGCATTTT	CASSLSGISNQPQHF
TRBJ2-7	NA	14	TRBV9	NA	TGTGCCAGCAGCCCATCAGGTGGGTCTGCGGAGCAGTACTTC	CASSPSGGSAEQYF
TRBJ1-1	NA	16	TRBV28	NA	TGTGCCAGCAGTTTGTCAGGGGCGAATCTATTGGCTGAAGCTTTCTTT	CASSLSGANLLAEAFF
TRBJ2-1	few	12	TRBV5-1	NA	TGCGCCAGCAGTGCTACGGGCGTTGAGCAGTTCTTC	CASSATGVEQFF
TRBJ1-1	NA	13	TRBV6-5	NA	TGTGCCAGCAAACGGAACATGAACACTGAAGCTTTCTTT	CASKRNMNTEAFF
TRBJ2-3	NA	16	TRBV6-1	NA	TGTGCCAGCAGTGAAAAACTAGCTCCTAGGGCAGATACGCAGTATTTT	CASSEKLAPRADTQYF
TRBJ2-3	NA	11	TRBV29-1	NA	TGCAGCGCGGCCCCGCCGGATACGCAGTATTTT	CSAAPPDTQYF
TRBJ1-1	NA	13	TRBV19	NA	TGTGCCAGTAGTACCCATGCTTTAACTGAAGCTTTCTTT	CASSTHALTEAFF
TRBJ1-5	few	15	TRBV10-2	NA	TGCGCCAGCAGTGAGTCGAATTCAGGGCCTCAGCCCCAGCATTTT	CASSESNSGPQPQHF
TRBJ1-5	once	15	TRBV27	NA	TGTGCCAGCAGTTTAGCTTCAGGGTCGGGGCAGCCCCAGCATTTT	CASSLASGSGQPQHF
TRBJ2-3	NA	16	TRBV27	TRBD2	TGTGCCAGCAGTTTAAGGTCTAGCGGGATACAAGATACGCAGTATTTT	CASSLRSSGIQDTQYF
TRBJ2-7	NA	16	TRBV6-1	NA	TGTGCCAGCAGTGAGTTTTCTTATGGGGGGTCCTACGAGCAGTACTTC	CASSEFSYGGSYEQYF
TRBJ2-1	NA	14	TRBV27	NA	TGTGCCAGCACTGTCGGCTCGGGATACAATGAGCAGTTCTTC	CASTVGSGYNEQFF
TRBJ2-3	NA	15	TRBV7-9	NA	TGTGCCAGCAGCCCACCAGGGGTGAGCACAGATACGCAGTATTTT	CASSPPGVSTDTQYF
TRBJ2-3	NA	16	TRBV11-2	NA	TGTGCCAGCAGCTTAGTTCTCGGCGGGACCTCAGATACGCAGTATTTT	CASSLVLGGTSDTQYF
TRBJ1-4	NA	16	TRBV18	TRBD1	TGTGCCAGCTCCCCGGGACAGGGGGGCTCTAATGAAAAACTGTTTTTT	CASSPGQGGSNEKLFF
TRBJ2-7	NA	15	TRBV6-1	TRBD2	TGTGCCAGCAGTTCGGGACTAGCGATCCTTGAGGAGCAGTACTTC	CASSSGLAILEEQYF
TRBJ2-3	NA	16	TRBV7-9	NA	TGTGCCAGCAGCCCCCAATTAGCGCGGGACACAGATACGCAGTATTTT	CASSPQLARDTDTQYF
TRBJ2-7	NA	14	TRBV5-6	NA	TGTGCCAGCAGCTTGGTCTATAACTCCTACGAGCAGTACTTC	CASSLVYNSYEQYF
TRBJ2-7	NA	16	TRBV27	NA	TGTGCCAGCAGTTTATCGGTGGGGCTCCGAGGACACGAGCAGTACTTC	CASSLSVGLRGHEQYF
TRBJ2-4	NA	15	TRBV15	NA	TGTGCCACCAGCAGAGAACAGGCCTCAGGGAACATTCAGTACTTC	CATSREQASGNIQYF
TRBJ2-5	NA	16	TRBV4-1	TRBD2	TGCGCCAGCAGCCAAGAGACTAGCGGGAGGGCAGAGACCCAGTACTTC	CASSQETSGRAETQYF
TRBJ2-3	NA	14	TRBV11-2	NA	TGTGCCAGCAGCTTTCCTTCCCTTCCCCCGGACCAGTATTTT	CASSFPSLPPDQYF
TRBJ2-5	NA	15	TRBV28	NA	TGTGCCAGCAGTTTCAGGGCGGGGCCGTGGGAGACCCAGTACTTC	CASSFRAGPWETQYF
TRBJ2-5	NA	15	TRBV13	NA	TGTGCCAGCACCGAACGACCGGGGGCAAAAGAGACCCAGTACTTC	CASTERPGAKETQYF
TRBJ1-2	NA	13	TRBV15	NA	TGTGCCACCAGCAGAGACAGGGACCATAGCTACACCTTC	CATSRDRDHSYTF
TRBJ1-1	NA	15	TRBV5-6	TRBD1	TGTGCCAGCAGCTGGGGGGACAGGGGAAAGACTGAAGCTTTCTTT	CASSWGDRGKTEAFF
TRBJ2-2	once	13	TRBV6-1	NA	TGTGCCAGCAGTGAAGCGTTAACCGGGGAGCTGTTTTTT	CASSEALTGELFF
TRBJ1-2	NA	15	TRBV6-6	TRBD1	TGTGCCAGCAGTTACGCGGACAGGGAGAACTATGGCTACACCTTC	CASSYADRENYGYTF
TRBJ2-7	NA	15	TRBV9	TRBD1	TGTGCCAGCAGCGTCGCGACAGGGTCAAATCACGAGCAGTACTTC	CASSVATGSNHEQYF
TRBJ2-7	NA	17	TRBV5-6	NA	TGTGCCAGCAGCTTGGGATATAGGACTGCCGCCTCCTACGAGCAGTACTTC	CASSLGYRTAASYEQYF
TRBJ1-1	NA	14	TRBV27	TRBD1	TGTGCCAGCAGTTATACCGGGACAGGGGGAGAAGCTTTCTTT	CASSYTGTGGEAFF
TRBJ2-7	once	14	TRBV9	NA	TGTGCCAGCAGCGTAGCTGTAGGAGCCTACGAGCAGTACTTC	CASSVAVGAYEQYF
TRBJ2-3	once	14	TRBV27	TRBD1	TGTGCCACCCGAGACAGGGGGCGCGTAGATACGCAGTATTTT	CATRDRGRVDTQYF
TRBJ2-2	NA	13	TRBV27	NA	TGTGCCAGCAGTCAATTGAACACCGGGGAGCTGTTTTTT	CASSQLNTGELFF
TRBJ2-1	NA	16	TRBV11-1	TRBD2	TGTGCCAGCAGCTTAAACGGGGGGAGCTCCTACAATGAGCAGTTCTTC	CASSLNGGSSYNEQFF
TRBJ2-1	NA	14	TRBV7-8	TRBD1	TGTGCCAGCAGCGATACAGGGGAGCCCAATGAGCAGTTCTTC	CASSDTGEPNEQFF
TRBJ2-5	NA	15	TRBV5-1	TRBD2	TGCGCCAGCAGCTTTAAGCGGGAGGTCGCGGGAACCCAGTACTTC	CASSFKREVAGTQYF
TRBJ2-7	few	13	TRBV27	NA	TGTGCCAGCAGTCCTGGACTGGGCTACGAGCAGTACTTC	CASSPGLGYEQYF
TRBJ1-5	NA	18	TRBV28	NA	TGTGCCAGCAGTTCGACCCCGAGGCCCTTTTCTCGAGGCCCTTTTCAGCATTTT	CASSSTPRPFSRGPFQHF
TRBJ2-7	NA	19	TRBV27	NA	TGTGCCAGCAGTCCTCCTGGGGGGCCGAGCCTAGCGCACTCCTACGAGCAGTACTTC	CASSPPGGPSLAHSYEQYF
TRBJ2-1	NA	18	TRBV7-9	TRBD2	TGTGCCAGCAGCTTATTAGCGGGAGGGCCCTCGTTGTACAATGAGCAGTTCTTC	CASSLLAGGPSLYNEQFF
TRBJ2-7	once	15	TRBV25-1	NA	TGTGCCAGCAGTGCCGGCGTAAGCGCCACCTACGAGCAGTACTTC	CASSAGVSATYEQYF
TRBJ1-2	NA	13	TRBV7-8	NA	TGTGCCAGCAGCTTAGTAGAGGGGCACGGCTACACCTTC	CASSLVEGHGYTF
TRBJ1-4	NA	12	TRBV19	NA	TGTGCCAGTAGTCCGACAGCTGAAAAACTGTTTTTT	CASSPTAEKLFF
TRBJ1-1	NA	10	TRBV20-1	NA	TGCAGTGCCCCGGTCCTTGAAGCTTTCTTT	CSAPVLEAFF
TRBJ2-7	NA	13	TRBV27	NA	TGTGCCAGCAGTTTGACAGGAAGCTACGAGCAGTACTTC	CASSLTGSYEQYF
TRBJ1-2	NA	15	TRBV12-5	NA	TGTGCTAGTGGTTTGGGTACGATCGGGGGAGGCGGCTACACCTTC	CASGLGTIGGGGYTF
TRBJ2-1	NA	17	TRBV7-8	TRBD2	TGTGCCAGCAGCTTAGCTAGCGGGAGGAGAGGGAGAAATGAGCAGTTCTTC	CASSLASGRRGRNEQFF
TRBJ2-1	NA	14	TRBV30	NA	TGTGCCTGGACCCAGGGATCCCCCTACAATGAGCAGTTCTTC	CAWTQGSPYNEQFF